The next 14 T cell receptor beta chains were all read from a single sample in a study of blood T cells in healthy people across ages. With a J-beta primer mix and a sample-barcoded 5' primer, a second PCR ran roughly 7 to 11 cycles. MiXCR, applied by TCRdb to the 5' RACE reads, yields one record per CDR3 protein. The sample lists around 850,000 distinct CDR3 sequences; roughly 35% were seen once. Sequencing input: blood. Receptors were obtained from a man between 18 and 35 years old in good health.

This clonotype was found a few times. The rearrangement links TRBV5-1 to TRBJ2-5, with D maybe TRBD2 (6 bases). V was shortened by 4 bases and J by 11 bases, with 24 bases between the two germline ends. The CDR3 length is 15 residues. The germline CDR1 and CDR2 sequences are SGHRS and YFSETQ. In DNA form, the CDR3 reads TGCGCCAGCAGCCCCCTCCCAGGGACTGACTATGAGCAGTACTTC. This encodes CASSPLPGTDYEQYF.

This clonotype showed up many times. The V call is TRBV12-3 or TRBV12-4, the J call TRBJ2-7; D remains ambiguous. V gave up 1 base and J gave up 2 bases, with 9 bases separating them. The CDR3 is 14 residues long. CDR3 sequence reads: CASSLGTDTYEQYF. As DNA, the CDR3 is TGTGCCAGCAGTTTAGGTACAGACACCTACGAGCAGTACTTC.

The chain combines TRBV27 with TRBJ2-1, with 10 bases lining up with TRBD1. The tail of the sequence fits TRBJ2-7 better, so the J call may be wrong. CDR1 and CDR2 from the germline V gene are MNHEY and SMNVEV (reference sequence). The CDR3 length is 15 residues. CDR3 nucleotide sequence: TGTGCCAGCAGTTACGGGACAGGGGAATACAATGAGCAGTACTTC. Translation gives CASSYGTGEYNEQYF.

The V and J genes are TRBV7-2 and TRBJ1-1; the D is unclear. CDR3 length: 13 amino acids. Deletions cut 7 bases from V and 0 bases from J, with 9 bases between. Germline-derived CDR1 and CDR2 are SGHTA and FQGNSA. For the CDR3, the DNA is TGTGCCAGCACCCTGGATATGAACACTGAAGCTTTCTTT. It yields the protein CASTLDMNTEAFF. Supplemented by reference TRBV7-2 and TRBJ1-1, the full variable domain reads GAGVSQSPSNKVTEKGKDVELRCDPISGHTALYWYRQSLGQGLEFLIYFQGNSAPDKSGLPSDRFSAERTGGSVSTLTIQRTQQEDSAVYLCASTLDMNTEAFFGQGTRLTVV.

This clonotype was seen a handful of times. The rearrangement links TRBV30 to TRBJ2-1; D possibly corresponds to TRBD2 (7 bases). V was pared by 2 bases and J by 13 bases, with 27 bases between. The CDR3 is made up of 16 amino acids. Germline V lookup: CDR1 GTSNPN, CDR2 SVGIG (reference sequence). CDR3 residues: CAWSFSSGGGLKTQFF. In DNA form, the CDR3 reads TGTGCCTGGAGTTTTAGTTCGGGGGGCGGCTTGAAGACCCAGTTCTTC.

A word on this clonotype: This may be a read error, as it is one base from a much larger clone. This chain connects TRBV10-3 to TRBJ1-2; D perhaps matches TRBD1 (5 bases). V was trimmed by 0 bases and J by 6 bases, leaving 8 bases between them. Germline assignment: CDR1 ENHRY and CDR2 SYGVKD. This CDR3 region has 13 residues. CDR3 nucleotides: TGTGCCATCAGTGAGTCGGGGCAGGATGGCTACACCTTC. Protein sequence: CAISESGQDGYTF.

The rearrangement joins TRBV25-1 to TRBJ1-1, with TRBD1 matching over 10 bases. V lost 6 bases and J lost 4; bases outside the gene matches: 8. Germline V gives CDR1 MGHDK, CDR2 SYGVNS. This CDR3 has 15 amino acids. CDR3 loop: CASSPMTGGGTEAFF. As DNA, the CDR3 is TGTGCCAGCAGCCCAATGACAGGGGGCGGCACTGAAGCTTTCTTT.

This clonotype was seen many times. The chain joins TRBV29-1 to TRBJ2-1, with D possibly matching TRBD1 (6 bases). The CDR3 is 14 amino acids. V lost 6 bases to trimming and J lost 7 bases, with 19 bases between them. Germline assignment: CDR1 SQVTM and CDR2 ANQGSEA. This CDR3 is CSVKTGSRANEQFF. The CDR3 DNA reads TGCAGCGTAAAAACAGGGAGCCGAGCGAATGAGCAGTTCTTC.

The rearrangement links TRBV12-3 or TRBV12-4 to TRBJ1-2, with D unclear. Trimming took off 3 bases at V and 8 bases at J, with 16 bases between the two ends. CDR3 length equals 14 residues. The CDR3 loop reads CASSFWRSSGGYTF. The CDR3 DNA sequence: TGTGCCAGCAGTTTCTGGAGGTCTTCGGGGGGCTACACCTTC.

There are many counts of this clonotype. V is TRBV12-1 and J is TRBJ2-1. TRBV12-1 is shown as a pseudogene. This CDR3 comprises 14 residues. CDR3 coding DNA: TGTGCCAGCAGCTTTTGCAGTGTGTACAATGAGCAGTTCTTC. Encoded protein: CASSFCSVYNEQFF.

There are a few counts of this clonotype. The chain carries TRBV15 and TRBJ2-7, with D possibly TRBD1 on 5 matching bases. The CDR3 is 13 residues long. Germline CDR1 LNHNV, CDR2 YYDKDF (reference sequence). Deletions cut 3 bases from V and 7 bases from J, with 13 bases between. DNA for the CDR3: TGTGCCACCAGCAGGAGACAGTGGGATGAGCAGTACTTC. Translating gives CATSRRQWDEQYF.

The J gene is TRBJ1-1, the V gene TRBV4-3; D is ambiguous. The CDR3 extends over 15 amino acids. The V end lost 1 base, the J end lost 3 bases, and 12 bases lay between the germline ends. The germline V gene has CDR1 LGHNA and CDR2 YSLEER. The CDR3 DNA follows: TGCGCCAGCAGCCAAGTTTCCGGGATCGACACTGAAGCTTTCTTT. It yields the protein CASSQVSGIDTEAFF.

This clonotype was counted a single time. A much larger clonotype is one base distant, so this may be a read error. The chain is built from TRBV20-1 and TRBJ1-4; D is unclear. The CDR3 runs 12 residues. In germline, CDR1 is DFQATT, CDR2 SNEGSKA (reference sequence). The CDR3 loop reads CCARVGGEKLFF. The CDR3 DNA follows: TGCTGTGCTAGAGTGGGTGGCGAAAAACTGTTTTTT.

This clonotype occurred a few times. The V gene is TRBV29-1, the J gene TRBJ2-5; D is undetermined. This CDR3 is built from 16 residues. Germline CDR1 SQVTM, CDR2 ANQGSEA. V was cut by 0 bases and J by 5 bases, with 19 bases left in between. In DNA form, the CDR3 reads TGCAGCGTTGAAGATACCGGCGGCAGGTCGGCGGAGACCCAGTACTTC. The encoded protein is CSVEDTGGRSAETQYF. Supplemented by reference TRBV29-1 and TRBJ2-5, the full variable domain reads SAVISQKPSRDICQRGTSLTIQCQVDSQVTMMFWYRQQPGQSLTLIATANQGSEATYESGFVIDKFPISRPNLTFSTLTVSNMSPEDSSIYLCSVEDTGGRSAETQYFGPGTRLLVL.